The next 4 T cell receptor beta chains were all read from a single sample in a study of cytomegalovirus exposure and HLA in healthy donors. Both 60 Vbeta primers and 13 Jbeta primers went into the PCR. TCRdb's copy holds only in-frame clones and misses some; the assay was immunoSEQ multiplex PCR. The sample has about 100,000 clones, roughly 85% seen once; the top ten hold 3.1%. Sequencing was done on a sample of PBMCs. These TCRs come from a woman in her forties in good health and CMV-seronegative.

The V gene is TRBV18, the J gene TRBJ2-7; TRBD1 matches at 8 bases. The CDR3 has 14 residues. CDR1 and CDR2 (germline): KGHSH, LQKENI. V shed 8 bases, J shed 2 bases, and the junction held 8 bases outside the gene matches. The CDR3 sequence: CASQQGEGPYEQYF. As DNA, the CDR3 is TGTGCCAGCCAACAGGGGGAAGGCCCCTACGAGCAGTACTTC.

Worth noting for this clone: At one end, the junction sequence differs from germline, possibly due to a read error. The same CDR3 also results from other DNA sequences found in this sample. The genes are TRBV5-1 and TRBJ2-2; the D gene is possibly TRBD1 (5 bases). Germline V gene lookup returns CDR1 SGHRS and CDR2 YFSETQ. The CDR3 is 15 amino acids. CDR3 protein: CASSLVQGSTGELFF. The CDR3 DNA sequence: TGCGCCAGCAGTTTGGTCCAGGGCAGCACCGGGGAGCTGTTTTTT.

V usage is TRBV19 and J usage is TRBJ1-4; the match to TRBD1 covers 10 bases. The CDR3 is made up of 12 amino acids. Germline CDR1 reads LNHDA; CDR2 reads SQIVND (reference sequence). V shed 10 bases and J 8 bases; nucleotides not matched to a gene: 4. CDR3 protein: CAIGTGEEKLFF. CDR3 nucleotides: TGTGCCATCGGGACAGGGGAAGAAAAACTGTTTTTT.

This CDR3 is CASSLEVSGSGNEQFF. CDR3 nucleotide sequence: TGCGCCAGCAGCTTGGAGGTTAGCGGGAGTGGCAATGAGCAGTTCTTC. V and J are TRBV5-1 and TRBJ2-1, with 9 bases lining up with TRBD2. V dropped 0 bases and J dropped 6; count of bases not matched to a gene: 7. The CDR3 covers 16 residues. CDR1 and CDR2 from the germline V gene are SGHRS and YFSETQ.